The 25 T cell receptor beta chains reported below all come from one sample, sequenced in a study of T-cell memory formation after mild COVID-19. TCRdb analysed the 5' RACE reads with MiXCR anew, one entry per CDR3 protein. The sample consists of over 500,000 distinct CDR3 sequences, roughly 17% of them appearing once. Material: PBMCs or a T cell subset sorted from them (not recorded which). The source of these receptors is an adult woman who had mild COVID-19 (a few samples of this study predate the infection). Cell type and time point are not known.

The rearrangement joins TRBV4-2 to TRBJ1-5, with 10 bases matching TRBD1. Unmatched junction bases numbered 9, after V lost 0 bases and J lost 7 bases. CDR1 LGHNA and CDR2 YNFKEQ come from the germline V gene. CDR3 length equals 17 residues. As DNA, the CDR3 is TGTGCCAGCAGCCAAGATTGGGCGACAGGGGGCAGGCAGCCCCAGCATTTT. This translates into CASSQDWATGGRQPQHF.

This clonotype has a handful of counts. This chain links TRBV18 with TRBJ1-5, with D unclear. The CDR3 has 15 amino acids. Between the trimmed V and J ends, which lost 2 bases and 2 bases, there was a span of 10 bases. Germline V gives CDR1 KGHSH, CDR2 LQKENI. This CDR3 is CASSPSSAGNQPQHF. The CDR3 DNA reads TGTGCCAGCTCACCATCGAGTGCCGGCAATCAGCCCCAGCATTTT.

The rearrangement joins TRBV20-1 to TRBJ2-3; 12 bases map to TRBD2. Looked up from germline, CDR1 is DFQATT and CDR2 is SNEGSKA (reference sequence). This CDR3 is 14 amino acids long. The junction had 6 bases not matched to a gene; V was cut back by 5 bases and J by 6 bases. The CDR3 nucleotides are TGCAGTGCTGCTCTAGCGGGAGGGCCGGATACGCAGTATTTT. It translates to CSAALAGGPDTQYF.

This chain uses TRBV6-6 with TRBJ1-1, with D possibly matching TRBD1 (6 bases). V lost 2 bases and J 11 bases, leaving 12 bases between the germline ends. Germline V gene data show CDR1 as MNHNY and CDR2 as SVGAGI (reference sequence). CDR3 length: 12 residues. CDR3 DNA: TGTGCCAGCAGTTACGGGGGCGAAGTGGCTTTCTTT. It yields the protein CASSYGGEVAFF.

The rearrangement uses TRBV18 and TRBJ1-3; the D is unclear. V was pared by 3 bases and J by 0 bases, with 12 bases between. The CDR3 extends over 16 amino acids. CDR1 is KGHSH and CDR2 is LQKENI in the germline V gene. This CDR3 reads CASSPRTGYSGNTIYF. In DNA, the CDR3 is TGTGCCAGCTCACCCCGGACCGGATACTCTGGAAACACCATATATTTT. Using reference TRBV18 and TRBJ1-3 for the parts outside the CDR3, the full variable domain is NAGVMQNPRHLVRRRGQEARLRCSPMKGHSHVYWYRQLPEEGLKFMVYLQKENIIDESGMPKERFSAEFPKEGPSILRIQQVVRGDSAAYFCASSPRTGYSGNTIYFGEGSWLTVV.

This clonotype was observed at least ten times. The rearrangement joins TRBV7-9 to TRBJ2-1, with 8 positions matching TRBD2. The CDR3 runs 17 residues. The V and J ends lost 4 bases and 8 bases, in that order; junction bases with no gene match: 16. The germline CDR1 and CDR2 sequences are SEHNR and FQNEAQ (reference sequence). CDR3 coding DNA: TGTGCCAGCAGCTCGTCGTCCGGGACTAGGTTTGTCGATGAGCAGTTCTTC. Its protein is CASSSSSGTRFVDEQFF. Looking up the rest from reference TRBV7-9 and TRBJ2-1 gives the full variable domain: DTGVSQNPRHKITKRGQNVTFRCDPISEHNRLYWYRQTLGQGPEFLTYFQNEAQLEKSRLLSDRFSAERPKGSFSTLEIQRTEQGDSAMYLCASSSSSGTRFVDEQFFGPGTRLTVL.

This clonotype was observed a handful of times. The gene calls are TRBV30 and TRBJ2-2, with no clear D. V was pared by 3 bases and J by 6 bases, with 11 bases between. This CDR3 comprises 13 residues. Germline-derived CDR1 and CDR2 are GTSNPN and SVGIG (reference sequence). The CDR3 nucleotides are TGTGCCTGGAGGCCCCCTAACGCCGGGGAGCTGTTTTTT. As protein: CAWRPPNAGELFF.

A few counts support this clonotype. The chain carries TRBV6-2 or TRBV6-3 and TRBJ2-7, with D maybe TRBD2 (6 bases). This CDR3 region has 15 residues. The V end was cut by 6 bases, the J end by 3 bases, with 18 bases between. Germline values: CDR1 MNHEY, CDR2 SVGEGT. CDR3 sequence: CASRGLASAIYEQYF. The CDR3 DNA is TGTGCCAGCAGAGGGCTAGCTAGCGCAATCTACGAGCAGTACTTC.

The chain uses TRBV5-1 and TRBJ1-2, with TRBD1 matching 10 bases. Germline trimming cut 1 base from V and 6 bases from J; bases unmatched to any gene: 6. The CDR3 length is 15 residues. CDR1 and CDR2 from the germline V gene are SGHRS and YFSETQ. This CDR3 reads CASSLLEGQGNGYTF. The CDR3 DNA reads as TGCGCCAGCAGCTTGCTAGAGGGACAGGGGAATGGCTACACCTTC.

The V gene is TRBV14, the J gene TRBJ1-3; D not certain. Trimming stripped 0 bases from V and 3 bases from J, with 9 bases between. Per the germline V gene, CDR1 is SGHDN and CDR2 is FVKESK. This CDR3 is built from 15 residues. The CDR3 loop is CASSQDPADGNTIYF. The DNA for the CDR3 is TGTGCCAGCAGCCAAGATCCCGCTGATGGAAACACCATATATTTT.

J is TRBJ2-1 and V is TRBV27; TRBD1 might be the D (6 bases). The germline V gene has CDR1 MNHEY and CDR2 SMNVEV (reference sequence). The CDR3 extends over 11 amino acids. Trimming stripped 5 bases from V and 14 bases from J, with 13 bases between. The CDR3 DNA reads as TGTGCCAGCAGTCGTACAGGGTCGGAGTTCTTC. It yields the protein CASSRTGSEFF.

This clonotype has only a few counts. V and J are TRBV15 and TRBJ2-7; D perhaps matches TRBD1 (6 bases). This CDR3 spans 15 amino acids. The germline CDR1 and CDR2 sequences are LNHNV and YYDKDF (reference sequence). V was shortened by 1 base and J by 2 bases, with 12 bases between the two germline ends. CDR3 in DNA: TGTGCCACCAGCAGAGTCCTACAGGGACCCTACGAGCAGTACTTC. This codes for CATSRVLQGPYEQYF.

With regard to this clonotype: A read error may produce the germline difference seen at one junction end. The chain has TRBV7-3 and TRBJ1-2, with no clear D. The CDR3 sequence is 12 residues long. The V gene's germline CDR1 is SGHTA and CDR2 FQGTGA. The CDR3 loop is CASKSIGAEVAF. CDR3 nucleotide sequence: TGTGCCAGCAAGTCGATCGGCGCAGAAGTAGCCTTC.

This clonotype was seen only a few times. The chain is built from TRBV5-1 and TRBJ2-1; the D gene could be TRBD1 or TRBD2 (5 bases each). CDR1 is SGHRS, CDR2 YFSETQ, per germline. The CDR3 runs to 14 residues. V lost 3 bases and J lost 8, with 15 bases in between. CDR3: CASSSRNQGDEQFF. The CDR3 DNA sequence: TGCGCCAGCAGCTCTAGGAACCAGGGAGATGAGCAGTTCTTC.

This clonotype was counted between two and nine times. The genes are TRBV12-3 or TRBV12-4 and TRBJ1-1; TRBD1 might be the D (6 bases). This CDR3 contains 15 residues. V lost 1 base and J lost 5, with 14 bases in between. In DNA form, the CDR3 reads TGTGCCAGCAGTTTAGGGCTAGGGGGGGGTACTGAAGCTTTCTTT. Translated, it gives CASSLGLGGGTEAFF.

This clonotype has only a few counts. The chain joins TRBV12-3 or TRBV12-4 to TRBJ2-1, with D possibly being TRBD1 (8 bases). The ends were cut back, 6 bases at V and 4 bases at J, with 16 bases in the middle. The CDR3 totals 15 residues. DNA for the CDR3: TGTGCCAGCAGAAGTAACAGGGGGGGTTACAATGAGCAGTTCTTC. Translated, it gives CASRSNRGGYNEQFF.

The chain couples TRBV20-1 to TRBJ2-7; 8 bases align to TRBD2. CDR3 length equals 16 residues. In germline, CDR1 is DFQATT, CDR2 SNEGSKA (reference sequence). V was pared by 1 base and J by 7 bases, with 15 bases of the junction left unmatched. The CDR3 bases are TGCAGTGCTAGAGTCTCTTTTGGCGGGGGGACGCCTGAGCAGTACTTC. It yields the protein CSARVSFGGGTPEQYF.

This clonotype has only a few counts. The chain couples TRBV7-9 to TRBJ2-1, with a tentative D call TRBD2 (5 bases). CDR1 and CDR2 (germline): SEHNR, FQNEAQ (reference sequence). The CDR3 has 15 residues. With 5 bases removed from V and 6 bases from J, the gap between germline ends came to 17 bases. The CDR3 DNA reads as TGTGCCAGCAGCCCTGGCGGGTGGGTCCTCAATGAGCAGTTCTTC. This gives the protein CASSPGGWVLNEQFF.

This clonotype appeared a few times. The V and J genes are TRBV20-1 and TRBJ1-2; possible D gene TRBD1, 5 bases. The CDR3 is made up of 14 amino acids. V dropped 4 bases and J dropped 8 bases, with 20 bases sitting between them. The germline V gene encodes CDR1 DFQATT and CDR2 SNEGSKA (reference sequence). CDR3 loop: CSATPGPKVKGYTF. DNA of the CDR3: TGCAGTGCTACCCCGGGACCCAAGGTTAAGGGCTACACCTTC.

This chain joins TRBV18 and TRBJ1-1; 8 bases agree with TRBD1. Germline V CDR1 and CDR2: KGHSH, LQKENI. V shed 5 bases and J 0 bases; nucleotides not matched to a gene: 8. There are 16 residues in the CDR3. The CDR3 reads CASSAGGLSMNTEAFF. In nucleotides, the CDR3 is TGTGCCAGCTCAGCAGGGGGCCTCAGCATGAACACTGAAGCTTTCTTT.

This chain uses TRBV9 with TRBJ2-1; 10 nucleotides agree with TRBD2. With V trimmed by 0 bases and J by 5 bases, 2 bases remained unmatched. The CDR3 spans 15 residues. Germline CDR1 reads SGDLS; CDR2 reads YYNGEE. The CDR3 DNA sequence: TGTGCCAGCAGCGTAGATGGACTAGCGGACAATGAGCAGTTCTTC. Its translation: CASSVDGLADNEQFF.

This clonotype was found a few times. The V call is TRBV12-3 or TRBV12-4, the J call TRBJ1-1; unclear D gene. The V end was cut by 0 bases, the J end by 5 bases, with 7 bases between. This CDR3 spans 13 amino acids. The CDR3 nucleotides are TGTGCCAGCAGTTTAGCGCGAAGAACTGAAGCTTTCTTT. It codes for CASSLARRTEAFF.

The CDR3 DNA sequence: TGCAGTGCTGCCCACGGGGGGCCCAATCAGCCCCAGCATTTT. Its translation is CSAAHGGPNQPQHF. This chain uses TRBV20-1 with TRBJ1-5, with a weak D call TRBD1 (6 bases). Deletions cut 5 bases from V and 3 bases from J, with 14 bases between. CDR1 is DFQATT, CDR2 SNEGSKA, per germline (reference sequence). The CDR3 sequence is 14 residues long.

This rearrangement joins TRBV24-1 to TRBJ2-3; D possibly corresponds to TRBD1 (6 bases). V lost 5 bases to trimming and J lost 5 bases, with 16 bases between them. The CDR3 is 15 residues long. Germline loops: CDR1 KGHDR, CDR2 SFDVKD. The chain's CDR3 is CATSVATGKRDTQYF. CDR3 coding DNA: TGTGCCACCAGTGTAGCCACAGGGAAAAGAGATACGCAGTATTTT.

This clonotype came up a few times. This chain joins TRBV4-1 and TRBJ2-1; possibly TRBD1 or TRBD2 for D (6 bases each). Trimming left V 4 bases short and J 10 bases short, with 17 bases between. Looked up from germline, CDR1 is MGHRA and CDR2 is YSYEKL. There are 14 residues in the CDR3. The chain's CDR3 is CASSRALGGQEQFF. The DNA for the CDR3 is TGCGCCAGCAGCCGAGCTTTGGGGGGACAAGAGCAGTTCTTC.